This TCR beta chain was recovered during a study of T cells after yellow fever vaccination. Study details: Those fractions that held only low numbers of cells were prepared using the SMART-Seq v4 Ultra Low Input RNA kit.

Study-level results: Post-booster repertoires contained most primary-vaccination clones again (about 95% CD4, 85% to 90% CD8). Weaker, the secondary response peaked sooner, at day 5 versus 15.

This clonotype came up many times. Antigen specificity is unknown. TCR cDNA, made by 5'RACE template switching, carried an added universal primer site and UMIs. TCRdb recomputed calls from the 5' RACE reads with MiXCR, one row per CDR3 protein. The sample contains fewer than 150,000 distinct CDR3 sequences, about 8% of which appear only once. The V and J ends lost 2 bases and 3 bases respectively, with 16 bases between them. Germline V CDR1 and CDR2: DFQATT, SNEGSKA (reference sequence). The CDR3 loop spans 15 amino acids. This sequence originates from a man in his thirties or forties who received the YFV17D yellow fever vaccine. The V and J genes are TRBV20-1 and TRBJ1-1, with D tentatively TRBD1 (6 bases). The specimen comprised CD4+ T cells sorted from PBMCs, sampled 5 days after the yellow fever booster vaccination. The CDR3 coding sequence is TGCAGTGCTAGAACACCCGAAGGGGGGGACACTGAAGCTTTCTTT. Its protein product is CSARTPEGGDTEAFF.